A selection of T cell receptor beta chains follows, all from one sample in a study of cytomegalovirus exposure and HLA in healthy donors. The table came from immunoSEQ multiplex PCR; TCRdb's copy has only in-frame clones and leaves some out. The sample lists 85,000 to 130,000 clones, roughly 70% seen once, with 2.5% to 3.5% in the top ten. What was sequenced was PBMCs. The receptors were sampled from a male donor in good health and CMV-seropositive. The CDR3 runs from the conserved cysteine through the conserved F or W. D genes are given only for firm matches. Clone size is stated in some rows and not others, as once, few, many or a class when expanded.

v_call	d_call	j_call	clone_size	cdr3_nt	cdr3_aa
TRBV5-4	TRBD2	TRBJ2-7	.	TGTGCCAGCAGCCCCAAAACAGGACGAGGGACTATTTCCTACGAGCAGTACTTC	CASSPKTGRGTISYEQYF
TRBV7-8	TRBD2	TRBJ2-7	.	TGTGCCAGCAGCTTAAGAGTCGGCGGGAGGGCCGGGGTCAACGAGCAGTACTTC	CASSLRVGGRAGVNEQYF
TRBV9	.	TRBJ1-1	.	TGTGCCAGCAGCCCTCGGACAAGAACTGAAGCTTTCTTT	CASSPRTRTEAFF
TRBV18	TRBD1	TRBJ1-1	.	TGTGCCAGCTCACCGACAGGGTCCACTGAAGCTTTCTTT	CASSPTGSTEAFF
TRBV2	.	TRBJ2-7	.	TGTGCCAGCAGAACAGAGTCCTACGAGCAGTACTTC	CASRTESYEQYF
TRBV29-1	TRBD1	TRBJ2-2	.	TGCAGCGCGGACAGGAAGAACACCGGGGAGCTGTTTTTT	CSADRKNTGELFF
TRBV2	TRBD2	TRBJ2-7	once	TGTGCCAGCAACCCCCGCGTGAGCGGGGAAGGCGAGCAGTACTTC	CASNPRVSGEGEQYF
TRBV20-1	.	TRBJ2-1	.	TGCAGTGGGAGCAATAACAATGAGCAGTTCTTC	CSGSNNNEQFF
TRBV18	.	TRBJ1-5	.	TGTGCCAGCTCCTCTAGGGAGGCTCAGCCCCAGCATTTT	CASSSREAQPQHF
TRBV19	.	TRBJ2-1	.	TGTGCCAGTAGTATAGGGCAGGCTACCTACAATGAGCAGTTCTTC	CASSIGQATYNEQFF
TRBV7-2	TRBD1	TRBJ2-2	.	TGTGCCAGCAGCCCAACTCGGGACAGGGCGAGGGCCGGGGAGCTGTTTTTT	CASSPTRDRARAGELFF
TRBV29-1	.	TRBJ1-3	.	TGCAGCGTTGTTTCCGAGCTGTCTGGAAACACCATATATTTT	CSVVSELSGNTIYF
TRBV5-1	.	TRBJ2-6	.	TGCGCCAGCAGCTTGGCTCAGGGAACCTCCTCTGGGGCCAACGTCCTGACTTTC	CASSLAQGTSSGANVLTF
TRBV7-8	.	TRBJ2-7	few	TGTGCCAGCAGCTTATTGCCGGGACACTCGTACGAGCAGTACTTC	CASSLLPGHSYEQYF
TRBV9	TRBD1	TRBJ2-7	.	TGTGCCAGCAGCGTAGGGGGGACAGGCCAGGGCGAGCAGTACTTC	CASSVGGTGQGEQYF
TRBV2	TRBD1	TRBJ2-3	.	TGTGCCAGCAGTGATGAAGTGACAGGGAGTTTCACAGATACGCAGTATTTT	CASSDEVTGSFTDTQYF
TRBV2	TRBD1	TRBJ2-7	few	TGTGCCAGCAGCAGACAGGGTTCCTACGAGCAGTACTTC	CASSRQGSYEQYF
TRBV9	TRBD2	TRBJ2-1	.	TGTGCCAGCAGCGTAGTCCCTAGCGGGAGTTTTGGGGTCAATGAGCAGTTCTTC	CASSVVPSGSFGVNEQFF
TRBV2	.	TRBJ2-1	.	TGTGCCAGCATAGGGGTCAATGAGCAGTTCTTC	CASIGVNEQFF
TRBV2	TRBD2	TRBJ2-7	.	TGTGCCAGCAGGGGGACTAGCCGAGGCGAGCAGTACTTC	CASRGTSRGEQYF
TRBV18	.	TRBJ2-7	.	TGTGCCAGCTCCCAGGAGGGGATGGCGCAGTACTTC	CASSQEGMAQYF
TRBV9	TRBD1	TRBJ2-1	once	TGTGCCAGCACCAAAAGGACAGGGGCCCCTTACAATGAGCAGTTCTTC	CASTKRTGAPYNEQFF
TRBV27	TRBD2	TRBJ2-7	.	TGTGCCAGCAGTTTAAGGTTGGGGGGGACTTCCTCCTACGAGCAGTACTTC	CASSLRLGGTSSYEQYF
TRBV7-9	TRBD1	TRBJ2-7	few	TGTTCCAGCAGCCTACAGGGGTTTGAGCAGTACTTC	CSSSLQGFEQYF
TRBV5-1	TRBD1	TRBJ1-5	.	TGCGCCAGCAGCTTGGGGGACAGGATCAATCAGCCCCAGCATTTT	CASSLGDRINQPQHF
TRBV30	TRBD2	TRBJ2-1	.	TGTGCCTGGACAGGACGAAATATGGAATGGACTAGCGGCCGACTGCAGGGCTACAATGAGCAGTTCTTC	CAWTGRNMEWTSGRLQGYNEQFF
TRBV19	.	TRBJ1-2	.	TGTGCCAGTAGTCGCACGGGCTATGGCTACACCTTC	CASSRTGYGYTF
TRBV6-5	.	TRBJ1-6	.	TGTGCCAGCAGTTACTCGCTCGGCAGGCCAAATTCACCCCTCAACTTT	CASSYSLGRPNSPLNF
TRBV28	TRBD1	TRBJ1-1	.	TGTGCCAGCAGCCTGAGGGGGCAAGGAACTGAAGCTTTCTTT	CASSLRGQGTEAFF
TRBV4-3	.	TRBJ1-5	.	TGCGCCAGCAGCCAAGACAGGAACAATCAGCCCCAGCATTTT	CASSQDRNNQPQHF
TRBV7-2	.	TRBJ2-1	.	TGTGCCAGCAGCTTAGGTGGCGGAGTGGCGTATGAGCAGTTCTTC	CASSLGGGVAYEQFF
TRBV7-2	.	TRBJ1-2	.	TGTGCCAGCAGCAACCAAAGACAGACTTATGGCTACACCTTC	CASSNQRQTYGYTF
TRBV19	.	TRBJ1-1	.	TGTGCCAGTAGGCAGCGAATCGGTGGTGAAGCTTTCTTT	CASRQRIGGEAFF
TRBV4-3	.	TRBJ2-2	few	TGCGCCAGCAGCCAAGGGGGCCTATTAGGGGGGGACACCGGGGAGCTGTTTTTT	CASSQGGLLGGDTGELFF
TRBV7-9	TRBD1	TRBJ1-2	.	TGTGCCAGCAGCTTTGGCAGGGGGCAGAGTGGCTACACCTTC	CASSFGRGQSGYTF
TRBV9	TRBD2	TRBJ2-3	.	TGTGCCAGCAGCGGGCGGGAGATCACAGATACGCAGTATTTT	CASSGREITDTQYF